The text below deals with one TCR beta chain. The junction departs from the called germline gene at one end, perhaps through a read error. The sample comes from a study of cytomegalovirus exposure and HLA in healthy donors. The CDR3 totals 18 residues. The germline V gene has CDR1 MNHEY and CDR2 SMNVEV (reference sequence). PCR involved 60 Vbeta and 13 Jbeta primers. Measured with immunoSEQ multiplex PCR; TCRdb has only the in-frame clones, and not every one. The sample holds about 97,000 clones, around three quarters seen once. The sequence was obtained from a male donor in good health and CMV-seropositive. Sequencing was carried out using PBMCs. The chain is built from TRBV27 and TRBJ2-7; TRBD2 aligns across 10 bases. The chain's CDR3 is CASSLRSTSGVVKYAQYF. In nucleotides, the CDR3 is TGTGCCAGCAGTTTGAGGTCTACTAGCGGGGTCGTGAAGTACGCGCAGTACTTC.